This T cell receptor beta chain was obtained from a study of T cell changes during pregnancy in multiple sclerosis (dated 2019 in TCRdb). Some background on the complete study: In women with multiple sclerosis, the researchers looked at how the T cell repertoire shifted as pregnancy progressed.

CDR1 and CDR2, per the germline V gene, are SGHRS and YFSETQ. V and J are trimmed by 3 bases and 6 bases, and the gene matches miss 4 bases of the junction. From cysteine to phenylalanine, the CDR3 is 13 amino acids long. Kept here is only the CDR3 DNA, which spans 39 bases and is read in frame from base 1. Libraries were constructed by the immunoSEQ multiplex PCR assay. The source is immuneACCESS, and TCRdb retained only in-frame sequences with V and J called. Part of the clones is not carried over; for the studies checked, unresolved V genes explain less than half of this, and the remainder is unexplained. In this sample the table shows about 96,000 clones, 85% to 95% of which occur a single time. The top ten constitute approximately 2.6% of the sample. To note about this clone: Its antigen has not been determined. One base away there is no much larger clone; base qualities are not given.

Recombination connected TRBV5-1 to TRBJ1-1; 8 nucleotides in the junction match TRBD1. The sequencing here drew on peripheral blood, taken in the first trimester of pregnancy. The sequence came from a female donor with multiple sclerosis, enrolled in a pregnancy study. The CDR3 region: CASSYGQGSEAFF. The DNA sequence reads TGCGCCAGCAGCTACGGACAGGGCTCTGAAGCTTTCTTT.